The 31 T cell receptor beta chains below all came from one sample that was sequenced in a study of blood T cell repertoires in COVID-19. The method was immunoSEQ multiplex PCR; TCRdb's version includes in-frame clones alone and lacks a portion of them. The table records around 190,000 clones, approximately 80% of them present only once. Sequenced input: peripheral blood. The receptors originated from a woman aged 50 to 60 with active or convalescent COVID-19.

The chain joins TRBV7-9 to TRBJ1-2; TRBD1 is a possible D gene (6 bases). Germline values: CDR1 SEHNR, CDR2 FQNEAQ (reference sequence). V lost 5 bases, J lost 6 bases, and 10 bases lay in between. The CDR3 is made up of 12 amino acids. CDR3 region: CASSLWTDGYTF. The CDR3 DNA reads as TGTGCCAGCAGCCTTTGGACAGATGGCTACACCTTC.

The V gene is TRBV13, the J gene TRBJ2-2, with 9 bases fitting TRBD2. Germline CDR1 reads PRHDT; CDR2 reads FYEKMQ (reference sequence). The CDR3 contains 15 residues. J was trimmed by 2 bases and V by 5 bases; bases with no gene match: 3. This chain's CDR3 is CASSRGGANTGELFF. The CDR3 DNA is TGTGCCAGCAGCCGCGGGGGGGCCAACACCGGGGAGCTGTTTTTT.

The rearrangement uses TRBV28 and TRBJ2-4; the D gene is possibly TRBD2 (5 bases). This CDR3 is 12 amino acids long. V was pared by 2 bases and J by 8 bases, with 7 bases between. Per germline, CDR1 MDHEN and CDR2 SYDVKM. This CDR3 reads CASSLRGYIQYF. In DNA, the CDR3 is TGTGCCAGCAGTTTACGAGGGTACATTCAGTACTTC.

CDR3 bases: TGTGCCAGCAGTTACTCGAGAGGGGAGGGGGGCTACACCTTC. This codes for CASSYSRGEGGYTF. The rearrangement joins TRBV6-5 to TRBJ1-2; TRBD1 might be the D (5 bases). The length of the CDR3 is 14 residues. The V end lost 0 bases, the J end lost 8 bases, and 13 bases lay between the germline ends. The germline V gene has CDR1 MNHEY and CDR2 SVGAGI.

The chain combines TRBV4-3 with TRBJ2-1, with 7 nucleotides matching TRBD2. The V and J ends lost 0 bases and 0 bases, in that order; junction bases with no gene match: 5. CDR1 and CDR2 from the germline V gene are LGHNA and YSLEER. CDR3 length: 17 amino acids. The CDR3 region is CASSQDGTTSSYNEQFF. The CDR3 DNA sequence: TGCGCCAGCAGCCAAGACGGGACTACCAGCTCCTACAATGAGCAGTTCTTC.

This sequence joins TRBV27 and TRBJ2-7, with D maybe TRBD1 (6 bases). Germline V lookup: CDR1 MNHEY, CDR2 SMNVEV (reference sequence). With 2 bases removed from V and 2 bases from J, the gap between germline ends came to 10 bases. The CDR3 runs 14 residues. CDR3 nucleotide sequence: TGTGCCAGCAGTTTAGAAAGGGGGACCTACGAGCAGTACTTC. This codes for CASSLERGTYEQYF.

The chain combines TRBV9 with TRBJ2-2, with 7 nucleotides matching TRBD2. Germline V gene sequence: CDR1 SGDLS, CDR2 YYNGEE. This CDR3 contains 16 residues. Losses at the gene ends were 2 bases for V and 1 base for J; bases not matched to a gene: 5. The CDR3 bases are TGTGCCAGCAGCGTGGGGCGCGGGGGGAACACCGGGGAGCTGTTTTTT. This translates into CASSVGRGGNTGELFF. The entire variable domain, with the rest obtained from reference TRBV9 and TRBJ2-2, is as follows: DSGVTQTPKHLITATGQRVTLRCSPRSGDLSVYWYQQSLDQGLQFLIQYYNGEERAKGNILERFSAQQFPDLHSELNLSSLELGDSALYFCASSVGRGGNTGELFFGEGSRLTVL.

The chain carries TRBV5-1 and TRBJ1-2, with D perhaps TRBD1 (6 bases). Trimming left V 4 bases short and J 2 bases short, with 15 bases between. The length of the CDR3 is 15 residues. Germline CDR1 is SGHRS and CDR2 is YFSETQ. The CDR3 nucleotides read TGCGCCAGCAGCAGGAATGGGGGCGGAAACTATGGCTACACCTTC. Its translation: CASSRNGGGNYGYTF. The full variable domain, with the rest looked up from reference TRBV5-1 and TRBJ1-2, is KAGVTQTPRYLIKTRGQQVTLSCSPISGHRSVSWYQQTPGQGLQFLFEYFSETQRNKGNFPGRFSGRQFSNSRSEMNVSTLELGDSALYLCASSRNGGGNYGYTFGSGTRLTVV.

The rearrangement joins TRBV19 to TRBJ1-3; D possibly corresponds to TRBD1 (6 bases). This CDR3 spans 16 amino acids. V was clipped by 5 bases and J by 2 bases, with 16 bases between them. Germline CDR1 and CDR2: LNHDA and SQIVND (reference sequence). The CDR3 DNA reads TGTGCCAGTAGTCGACTACAGGACAGCACTGGAAACACCATATATTTT. Protein: CASSRLQDSTGNTIYF.

This clone was counted a few times. This sequence joins TRBV7-2 and TRBJ1-2; unclear D gene. V was trimmed by 2 bases and J by 6 bases, leaving 13 bases between them. The germline V gene encodes CDR1 SGHTA and CDR2 FQGNSA. The CDR3 loop spans 14 amino acids. This CDR3 is CASSLIDTLDGYTF. CDR3 DNA sequence: TGTGCCAGCAGCTTAATTGACACTTTGGATGGCTACACCTTC.

This clone was detected only once. The V gene is TRBV5-4, the J gene TRBJ2-1; D unclear. The CDR3 is made up of 17 amino acids. Germline CDR1 is SGHNT and CDR2 is YYREEE (reference sequence). The V end was cut by 0 bases, the J end by 1 base, with 14 bases between. Here the CDR3 reads CASSLGQVATSYNEQFF. CDR3 nucleotides: TGTGCCAGCAGCTTGGGGCAGGTGGCAACATCCTACAATGAGCAGTTCTTC.

The rearrangement joins TRBV6-5 to TRBJ2-3; 10 bases line up with TRBD2. The CDR3 loop spans 16 amino acids. CDR1 MNHEY and CDR2 SVGAGI come from the germline V gene. J lost 5 bases, V lost 0 bases, and 5 bases had no gene match. CDR3: CASSYSQRGGRDTQYF. The CDR3 bases are TGTGCCAGCAGTTACTCCCAGCGGGGGGGCCGAGATACGCAGTATTTT.

V usage is TRBV20-1 and J usage is TRBJ1-1, with TRBD1 matching 9 bases. With V trimmed by 3 bases and J by 14 bases, 7 bases remained unmatched. Germline-derived CDR1 and CDR2 are DFQATT and SNEGSKA (reference sequence). There are 11 residues in the CDR3. The CDR3 sequence is CSARGTGLVFF. CDR3 in DNA: TGCAGTGCTAGGGGGACAGGGCTTGTATTCTTT.

The chain uses TRBV19 and TRBJ2-1, with TRBD1 identical over 8 bases. This CDR3 contains 15 residues. V was pared by 2 bases and J by 4 bases, with 4 bases of the junction left unmatched. Germline V gene lookup returns CDR1 LNHDA and CDR2 SQIVND (reference sequence). CDR3 in DNA: TGTGCCAGTAGTATAACACAGGGGGGATACAATGAGCAGTTCTTC. It encodes CASSITQGGYNEQFF.

V usage is TRBV6-5 and J usage is TRBJ2-7; possible D gene TRBD1, 5 bases. V lost 2 bases, J lost 6 bases, and 8 bases lay in between. This CDR3 is 12 amino acids long. In germline, CDR1 is MNHEY, CDR2 SVGAGI. The chain's CDR3 is CASSYGATEQYF. The CDR3 DNA is TGTGCCAGCAGTTACGGGGCCACCGAGCAGTACTTC.

V gene TRBV4-1 combines with J gene TRBJ1-5, with no clear D. Germline values: CDR1 MGHRA, CDR2 YSYEKL. The V and J ends lost 0 bases and 3 bases respectively, with 9 bases between them. CDR3 length equals 15 residues. This CDR3 is CASSQDAGNNQPQHF. CDR3 nucleotide sequence: TGCGCCAGCAGCCAAGATGCGGGGAACAATCAGCCCCAGCATTTT.

As to this clone: One junction end disagrees with the germline gene, perhaps due to a read error. The rearrangement joins TRBV19 to TRBJ2-5; TRBD1 matches 9 bases. Looked up from germline, CDR1 is LNHDA and CDR2 is SQIVND (reference sequence). This CDR3 region has 14 residues. The CDR3 sequence is CAGSRDRAQETQYF. CDR3 DNA sequence: TGTGCCGGTAGTAGGGACAGGGCCCAAGAGACCCAGTACTTC.

This chain connects TRBV7-8 to TRBJ2-1, with TRBD2 matching over 10 bases. J gave up 16 bases and V 2 bases, and 11 bases lay outside the gene matches. CDR3 length: 14 residues. The germline V gene encodes CDR1 SGHVS and CDR2 FQNEAQ. The CDR3 spells CASSLLTSGRGGFF. The CDR3 DNA sequence: TGTGCCAGCAGCTTACTGACGAGCGGGAGGGGGGGATTCTTC. The whole variable domain, remainder taken from reference TRBV7-8 and TRBJ2-1, is GAGVSQSPRYKVAKRGQDVALRCDPISGHVSLFWYQQALGQGPEFLTYFQNEAQLDKSGLPSDRFFAERPEGSVSTLKIQRTQQEDSAVYLCASSLLTSGRGGFFGPGTRLTVL.

The J gene is TRBJ2-2, the V gene TRBV6-5, with 7 nucleotides matching TRBD1. The germline V gene encodes CDR1 MNHEY and CDR2 SVGAGI. After removal of 10 bases from V and 1 base from J, the junction contained 9 bases not matched to a gene. CDR3 length: 15 residues. The CDR3 here is CATLRTGLNTGELFF. The CDR3 DNA is TGTGCCACCCTTAGGACAGGTTTGAACACCGGGGAGCTGTTTTTT.

This chain uses TRBV7-9 with TRBJ2-5; 8 bases agree with TRBD2. V dropped 1 base and J dropped 0; count of bases not matched to a gene: 4. Germline V lookup: CDR1 SEHNR, CDR2 FQNEAQ (reference sequence). This CDR3 is 16 amino acids long. The CDR3, as DNA: TGTGCCAGCAGCTTAGGGGGTAGCGGGGACCAAGAGACCCAGTACTTC. Translation gives CASSLGGSGDQETQYF.

The gene calls are TRBV7-9 and TRBJ1-2; perhaps TRBD1 as D (5 bases). V gave up 2 bases and J gave up 6 bases, with 16 bases separating them. CDR1 and CDR2 from the germline V gene are SEHNR and FQNEAQ (reference sequence). This CDR3 is built from 15 residues. The CDR3 bases are TGTGCCAGCAGCTTATTAGAGCCCAGGGTCGATGGCTACACCTTC. This translates into CASSLLEPRVDGYTF.

The chain carries TRBV7-2 and TRBJ1-1, with a tentative D call TRBD1 (5 bases). Per germline, CDR1 SGHTA and CDR2 FQGNSA. The CDR3 has 14 residues. V was trimmed by 5 bases and J by 1 base, leaving 11 bases between them. The DNA of the CDR3 is TGTGCCAGCAGCCCCGGAAGGGGGAACACTGAAGCTTTCTTT. It codes for CASSPGRGNTEAFF.

The chain combines TRBV7-9 with TRBJ1-3, with 10 bases aligning to TRBD1. In germline, CDR1 is SEHNR, CDR2 FQNEAQ (reference sequence). This CDR3 is 17 amino acids long. The V and J ends lost 5 bases and 2 bases, in that order; junction bases with no gene match: 9. This CDR3 is CASSPSGGTGAGNTIYF. The CDR3 bases are TGTGCCAGCAGCCCTAGCGGAGGGACAGGGGCTGGAAACACCATATATTTT.

The gene calls are TRBV6-2 or TRBV6-3 and TRBJ2-1, with a tentative D call TRBD1 (8 bases). CDR3 size: 16 residues. Germline loops: CDR1 MNHEY, CDR2 SVGEGT. V lost 6 bases, J lost 7 bases, and 22 bases lay in between. The CDR3 DNA reads as TGTGCCAGCAGCGACGGGAGGCAGGGGGCTGGTAATGAGCAGTTCTTC. It codes for CASSDGRQGAGNEQFF.

This clone was seen more than once but under ten times. The chain uses TRBV30 and TRBJ2-7; 9 nucleotides line up with TRBD2. The germline V gene encodes CDR1 GTSNPN and CDR2 SVGIG (reference sequence). The J segment lost 4 bases and the V segment lost 2 bases, leaving 3 bases of the junction unmatched. The CDR3 is made up of 13 amino acids. The CDR3 sequence: CAWSTSGGYEQYF. CDR3 bases: TGTGCCTGGAGTACAAGCGGGGGGTACGAGCAGTACTTC.

V is TRBV5-1 and J is TRBJ2-3; 7 positions match TRBD1. CDR3 size: 17 residues. Germline V gene lookup returns CDR1 SGHRS and CDR2 YFSETQ. V lost 5 bases, J lost 0 bases, and 12 bases stayed unmatched. CDR3 in amino acids: CASSRQGRVESTDTQYF. The CDR3 DNA reads TGCGCCAGCAGTAGACAGGGAAGGGTGGAAAGCACAGATACGCAGTATTTT. The complete variable domain, with remaining parts taken from reference TRBV5-1 and TRBJ2-3, reads KAGVTQTPRYLIKTRGQQVTLSCSPISGHRSVSWYQQTPGQGLQFLFEYFSETQRNKGNFPGRFSGRQFSNSRSEMNVSTLELGDSALYLCASSRQGRVESTDTQYFGPGTRLTVL.

This clone was counted a few times. The chain links TRBV18 to TRBJ2-7; TRBD1 matches 9 bases. V shed 4 bases and J 3 bases; nucleotides not matched to a gene: 4. The CDR3 runs to 14 residues. Germline values: CDR1 KGHSH, CDR2 LQKENI. CDR3 loop: CASSRDRDDYEQYF. In nucleotides, the CDR3 is TGTGCCAGCTCACGGGACAGGGACGACTACGAGCAGTACTTC.

This clone was seen only once. This chain uses TRBV18 with TRBJ1-2; 7 nucleotides match TRBD1. Germline V gives CDR1 KGHSH, CDR2 LQKENI. Trimming removed 3 bases from V and 7 bases from J; junction bases left unmatched: 17. This CDR3 has 17 amino acids. The CDR3 nucleotides read TGTGCCAGCTCACCCGACAACCCCGACAGGGAACAGGGTGGCTACACCTTC. This codes for CASSPDNPDREQGGYTF.

The V and J genes are TRBV9 and TRBJ2-5, with 9 bases identical to TRBD2. Germline CDR1 SGDLS, CDR2 YYNGEE. The CDR3 totals 14 residues. V lost 3 bases and J lost 5; bases outside the gene matches: 5. The CDR3 sequence is CASSEGLARETQYF. DNA for the CDR3: TGTGCCAGCAGCGAAGGACTAGCGAGGGAGACCCAGTACTTC.

The table lists this clone with a count of one. The chain links TRBV19 to TRBJ1-5; possibly TRBD1 for D (5 bases). The V end was cut by 7 bases, the J end by 0 bases, with 13 bases between. CDR1 is LNHDA, CDR2 SQIVND, per germline (reference sequence). The CDR3 runs to 15 residues. In DNA, the CDR3 is TGTGCCAGTACCTTGACAGATTATAGCAATCAGCCCCAGCATTTT. Its protein is CASTLTDYSNQPQHF.

J is TRBJ1-5 and V is TRBV7-9; tentatively, D is TRBD1 (5 bases). The germline V gene has CDR1 SEHNR and CDR2 FQNEAQ (reference sequence). V was clipped by 1 base and J by 3 bases, with 10 bases between them. This CDR3 comprises 15 residues. This CDR3 is CASSLDGASNQPQHF. In DNA, the CDR3 is TGTGCCAGCAGCTTAGATGGGGCGTCCAATCAGCCCCAGCATTTT. The full variable domain, in which reference TRBV7-9 and TRBJ1-5 provide the parts outside the CDR3, is DTGVSQNPRHKITKRGQNVTFRCDPISEHNRLYWYRQTLGQGPEFLTYFQNEAQLEKSRLLSDRFSAERPKGSFSTLEIQRTEQGDSAMYLCASSLDGASNQPQHFGDGTRLSIL.